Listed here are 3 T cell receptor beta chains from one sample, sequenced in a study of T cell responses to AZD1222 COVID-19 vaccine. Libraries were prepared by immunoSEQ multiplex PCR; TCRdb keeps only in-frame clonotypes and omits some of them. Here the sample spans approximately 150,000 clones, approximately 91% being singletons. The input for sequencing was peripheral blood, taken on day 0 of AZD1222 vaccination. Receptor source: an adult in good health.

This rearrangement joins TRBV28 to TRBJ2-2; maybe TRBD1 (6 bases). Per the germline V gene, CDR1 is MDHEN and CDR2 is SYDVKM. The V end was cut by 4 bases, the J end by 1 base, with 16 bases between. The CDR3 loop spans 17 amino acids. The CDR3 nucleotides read TGTGCCAGCAGTTCACAAAGGGGGAGTTGGAACACCGGGGAGCTGTTTTTT. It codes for CASSSQRGSWNTGELFF.

The CDR3, as DNA: TGTGCCAGCAGCCGGAGCACCGGGGAGCTGTTTTTT. This encodes CASSRSTGELFF. The chain recombines TRBV7-3 with TRBJ2-2; the D is unclear. Trimming removed 5 bases from V and 4 bases from J, with 5 bases in between. The CDR3 extends over 12 amino acids. Germline CDR1 is SGHTA and CDR2 is FQGTGA.

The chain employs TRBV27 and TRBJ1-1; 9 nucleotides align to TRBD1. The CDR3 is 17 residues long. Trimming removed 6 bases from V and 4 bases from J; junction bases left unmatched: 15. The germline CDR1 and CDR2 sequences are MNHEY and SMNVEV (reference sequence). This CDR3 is CASSPQTGGAKGTEAFF. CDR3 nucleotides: TGTGCCAGCAGCCCTCAGACAGGGGGTGCGAAGGGCACTGAAGCTTTCTTT.